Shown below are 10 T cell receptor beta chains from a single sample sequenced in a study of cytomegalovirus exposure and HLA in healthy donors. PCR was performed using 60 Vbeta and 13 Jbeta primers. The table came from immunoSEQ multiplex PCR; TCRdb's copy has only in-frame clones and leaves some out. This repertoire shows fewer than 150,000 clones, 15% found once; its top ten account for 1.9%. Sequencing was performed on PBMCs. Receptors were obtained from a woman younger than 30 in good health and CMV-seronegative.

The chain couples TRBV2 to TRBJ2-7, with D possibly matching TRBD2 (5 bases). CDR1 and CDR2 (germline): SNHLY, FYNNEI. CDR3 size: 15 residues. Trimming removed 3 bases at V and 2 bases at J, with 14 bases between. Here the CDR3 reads CASSEFQRSTYEQYF. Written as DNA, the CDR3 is TGTGCCAGCAGTGAGTTCCAGCGGTCTACCTACGAGCAGTACTTC.

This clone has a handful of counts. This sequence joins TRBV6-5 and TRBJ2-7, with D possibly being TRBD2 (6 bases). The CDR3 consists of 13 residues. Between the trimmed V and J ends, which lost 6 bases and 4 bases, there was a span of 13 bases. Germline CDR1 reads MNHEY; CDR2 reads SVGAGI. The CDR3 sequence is CASSLADGYEQYF. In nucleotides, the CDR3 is TGTGCCAGCAGCTTAGCGGATGGTTACGAGCAGTACTTC.

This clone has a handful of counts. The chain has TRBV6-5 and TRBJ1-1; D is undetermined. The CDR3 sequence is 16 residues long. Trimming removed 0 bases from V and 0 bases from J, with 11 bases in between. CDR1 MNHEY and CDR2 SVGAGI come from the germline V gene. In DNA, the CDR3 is TGTGCCAGCAGTTACTCGAACAGCCCCATGAACACTGAAGCTTTCTTT. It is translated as CASSYSNSPMNTEAFF.

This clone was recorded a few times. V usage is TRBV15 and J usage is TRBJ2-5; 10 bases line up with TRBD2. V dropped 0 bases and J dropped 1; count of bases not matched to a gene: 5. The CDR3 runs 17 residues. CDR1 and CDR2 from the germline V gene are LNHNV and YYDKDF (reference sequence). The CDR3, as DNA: TGTGCCACCAGCAGAGATCCAGCGGGGGGGCTCCAAGAGACCCAGTACTTC. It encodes CATSRDPAGGLQETQYF.

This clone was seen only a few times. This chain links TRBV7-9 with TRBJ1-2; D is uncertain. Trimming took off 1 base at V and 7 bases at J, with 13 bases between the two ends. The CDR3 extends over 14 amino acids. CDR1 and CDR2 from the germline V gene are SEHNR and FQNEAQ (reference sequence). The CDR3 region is CASSLGPQAGGYTF. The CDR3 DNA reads TGTGCCAGCAGCTTAGGCCCCCAGGCGGGTGGCTACACCTTC.

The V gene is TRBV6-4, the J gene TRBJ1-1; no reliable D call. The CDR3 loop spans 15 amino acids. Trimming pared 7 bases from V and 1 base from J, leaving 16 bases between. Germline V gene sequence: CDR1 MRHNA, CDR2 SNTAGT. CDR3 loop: CASTPSPDGNTEAFF. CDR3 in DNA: TGTGCCAGCACCCCTAGCCCGGACGGGAACACTGAAGCTTTCTTT.

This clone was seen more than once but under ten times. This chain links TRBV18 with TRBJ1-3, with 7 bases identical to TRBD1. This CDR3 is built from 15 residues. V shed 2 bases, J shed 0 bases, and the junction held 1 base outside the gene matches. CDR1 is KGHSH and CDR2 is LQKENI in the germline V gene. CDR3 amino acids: CASSPDRDSGNTIYF. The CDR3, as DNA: TGTGCCAGCTCACCAGACAGGGACTCTGGAAACACCATATATTTT.

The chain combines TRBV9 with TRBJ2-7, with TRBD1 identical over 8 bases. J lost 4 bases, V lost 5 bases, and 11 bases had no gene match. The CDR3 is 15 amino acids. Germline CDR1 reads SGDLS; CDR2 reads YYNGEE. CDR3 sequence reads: CASSQALQGEYEQYF. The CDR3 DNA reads TGTGCCAGCAGTCAAGCCTTACAGGGGGAGTACGAGCAGTACTTC.

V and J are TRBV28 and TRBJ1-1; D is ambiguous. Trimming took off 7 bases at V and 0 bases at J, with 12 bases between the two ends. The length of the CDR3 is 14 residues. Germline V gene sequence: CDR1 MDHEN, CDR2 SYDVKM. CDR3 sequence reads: CASTTGEVNTEAFF. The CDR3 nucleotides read TGTGCCAGCACAACCGGGGAGGTGAACACTGAAGCTTTCTTT.

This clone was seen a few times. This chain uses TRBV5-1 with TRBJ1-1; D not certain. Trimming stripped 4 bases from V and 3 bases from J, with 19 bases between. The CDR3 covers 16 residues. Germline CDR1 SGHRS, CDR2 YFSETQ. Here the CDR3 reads CASSNTGSLGYTEAFF. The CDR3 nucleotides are TGCGCCAGCAGCAATACCGGGTCCCTCGGGTACACTGAAGCTTTCTTT.